These 17 T cell receptor beta chains were all obtained from the same sample, sequenced in a study of regulatory T cells in long-lasting Graves disease. Time point: newly diagnosed GD, antithyroid drugs for less than 3 months. PBMCs were the source of the RNA used for TCR sequencing. Both iRepertoire HTBI primers and Arm-PCR of CDR3 regions were used to build the TCR beta libraries. TCRdb ran MiXCR on the multiplex PCR reads and lists one entry per CDR3 protein. Of some 250,000 distinct CDR3 sequences in the sample, 15% to 20% were seen once. Sequences were derived from peripheral blood mononuclear cells (PBMCs), sampled at new diagnosis, from a patient treated with antithyroid drugs. The receptors come from a female donor with Graves disease.

The gene calls are TRBV6-1 and TRBJ1-2; D remains unclear. From germline, CDR1 is MNHNS and CDR2 SASEGT. The CDR3 runs 11 residues. The V end lost 5 bases, the J end lost 8 bases, and 9 bases lay between the germline ends. The CDR3 here is CASSNQIGYTF. CDR3 nucleotides: TGTGCCAGCAGTAATCAGATCGGCTACACCTTC.

This clonotype was counted ten times or more. DNA of the CDR3: TGTGCCAGCAAGGGCAGGGCAAATTCACCCCTCCACTTT. This encodes CASKGRANSPLHF. The chain links TRBV28 to TRBJ1-6, with a weak D call TRBD1 (5 bases). The CDR3 is 13 residues long. From germline, CDR1 is MDHEN and CDR2 SYDVKM. Deletions cut 7 bases from V and 7 bases from J, with 11 bases between.

At least ten counts were recorded for this clonotype. This sequence joins TRBV18 and TRBJ2-1, with 8 bases that match TRBD1. This CDR3 has 16 residues. Trimming cost V 3 bases and J 0 bases; bases outside gene matches: 4. The V gene's germline CDR1 is KGHSH and CDR2 LQKENI. For the CDR3, the DNA is TGTGCCAGCTCACCGAACAGGGGGAGCTCCTACAATGAGCAGTTCTTC. Translating gives CASSPNRGSSYNEQFF. Full variable domain (missing parts from reference TRBV18 and TRBJ2-1): NAGVMQNPRHLVRRRGQEARLRCSPMKGHSHVYWYRQLPEEGLKFMVYLQKENIIDESGMPKERFSAEFPKEGPSILRIQQVVRGDSAAYFCASSPNRGSSYNEQFFGPGTRLTVL.

This clonotype has at least ten counts. The chain has TRBV6-1 and TRBJ1-1; TRBD1 might be the D (5 bases). Germline CDR1 is MNHNS and CDR2 is SASEGT. The CDR3 loop spans 13 amino acids. Trimming took off 3 bases at V and 7 bases at J, with 12 bases between the two ends. The CDR3 DNA reads TGTGCCAGCAGTGAGGGGGACGGGGGTGAAGCTTTCTTT. Its translation: CASSEGDGGEAFF.

As for this clonotype: This likely traces to a read error, being one base from a far larger clone. V gene TRBV11-2 combines with J gene TRBJ2-3; D gene uncertain. CDR1 and CDR2 (germline): SGHAT, FQNNGV. The CDR3 runs 16 residues. V was trimmed by 6 bases and J by 5 bases, leaving 21 bases between them. CDR3 nucleotide sequence: TGTGCCAGCAGTTTACTGTCGGCTAGAATACAAGATACGCAGTATTTT. Its protein is CASSLLSARIQDTQYF.

The CDR3 nucleotides read TGTGCCAGCAGCTTATCCGGGTTGAATGAGCAGTTCTTC. Its translation: CASSLSGLNEQFF. The chain combines TRBV11-2 with TRBJ2-1, with D hard to call. This CDR3 is built from 13 residues. V lost 2 bases and J lost 7, with 9 bases in between. Germline V CDR1 and CDR2: SGHAT, FQNNGV.

The DNA for the CDR3 is TGTGCCAGCAGCGTAGAGGGGACTAGCGGGAACTACAATGAGCAGTTCTTC. Translation gives CASSVEGTSGNYNEQFF. This chain uses TRBV9 with TRBJ2-1; 13 nucleotides line up with TRBD2. The V gene's germline CDR1 is SGDLS and CDR2 YYNGEE. V lost 0 bases, J lost 3 bases, and 3 bases stayed unmatched. This CDR3 region has 17 residues.

CDR3 region: CASSLNRGYKDGYTF. The CDR3 coding sequence is TGCGCCAGCAGCTTAAACAGGGGTTATAAGGATGGCTACACCTTC. The chain joins TRBV5-1 to TRBJ1-2; TRBD1 matches at 7 bases. This CDR3 spans 15 amino acids. Germline V lookup: CDR1 SGHRS, CDR2 YFSETQ. The ends lost 2 bases at V and 6 bases at J; junction bases unmatched: 10.

There are many counts of this clonotype. The chain is built from TRBV28 and TRBJ1-2; TRBD1 might be the D (5 bases). Germline V gene sequence: CDR1 MDHEN, CDR2 SYDVKM. V dropped 5 bases and J dropped 6 bases, with 16 bases sitting between them. This CDR3 comprises 14 residues. The CDR3 nucleotides read TGTGCCAGCAGTGCCGCGGGCAGGGACCATGGCTACACCTTC. Amino acid sequence: CASSAAGRDHGYTF.

This clonotype was counted ten times or more. The chain links TRBV11-2 to TRBJ1-5; D is ambiguous. CDR1 and CDR2 from the germline V gene are SGHAT and FQNNGV. The CDR3 spans 16 residues. V was pared by 4 bases and J by 2 bases, with 15 bases between. This CDR3 reads CASSSTGMGRNQPQHF. CDR3 DNA sequence: TGTGCCAGCAGCTCGACGGGAATGGGTCGCAATCAGCCCCAGCATTTT.

This rearrangement joins TRBV9 to TRBJ2-7; 8 bases are a match to TRBD2. V lost 1 base, J lost 2 bases, and 5 bases stayed unmatched. CDR3 length: 15 amino acids. Germline lookup yields CDR1 SGDLS and CDR2 YYNGEE. CDR3 amino acids: CASSVNPAGAYEQYF. As DNA, the CDR3 is TGTGCCAGCAGCGTAAACCCAGCGGGAGCCTACGAGCAGTACTTC.

In this sample, this clonotype turned up a few times. The CDR3 does not close with the conserved phenylalanine or tryptophan, likely indicating a read error. Because the CDR3's place on the DNA is in doubt, the DNA is left out and the CDR3 is given as listed by TCRdb. The genes are TRBV28 and TRBJ2-4. The CDR3 numbers 8 amino acids, ends counted. CDR1 is MDHEN and CDR2 is SYDVKM in the germline V gene. CDR3 region: CASSFIGR.

This clonotype occurred many times. The chain recombines TRBV7-2 with TRBJ1-1, with TRBD1 as a possible D gene (6 bases). V was trimmed by 6 bases and J by 5 bases, leaving 16 bases between them. CDR3 length: 14 amino acids. Germline CDR1 SGHTA, CDR2 FQGNSA. The CDR3 DNA sequence: TGTGCCAGCAGATCCCAAGGGGGGGGGACTGAAGCTTTCTTT. It codes for CASRSQGGGTEAFF.

This clonotype was picked up many times. The V gene is TRBV5-1, the J gene TRBJ2-1, with D perhaps TRBD2 (5 bases). CDR1 is SGHRS and CDR2 is YFSETQ in the germline V gene. This CDR3 is 14 amino acids long. V was clipped by 4 bases and J by 4 bases, with 12 bases between them. CDR3 bases: TGCGCCAGCAGCCCAAGCGGATATTACAATGAGCAGTTCTTC. Translated: CASSPSGYYNEQFF.

This clonotype was recorded at least ten times. The genes are TRBV15 and TRBJ1-1, with 9 bases identical to TRBD1. The CDR3 consists of 15 residues. Unmatched junction bases numbered 3, after V lost 3 bases and J lost 1 base. The V gene's germline CDR1 is LNHNV and CDR2 YYDKDF (reference sequence). CDR3 sequence reads: CATSRRTGENTEAFF. In nucleotides, the CDR3 is TGTGCCACCAGCAGGCGGACAGGGGAGAACACTGAAGCTTTCTTT.

By frequency in the sample, this clonotype is medium-sized. The J gene is TRBJ1-1, the V gene TRBV2, with a possible D match to TRBD1 (5 bases). Germline assignment: CDR1 SNHLY and CDR2 FYNNEI. V lost 5 bases to trimming and J lost 3 bases, with 16 bases between them. CDR3 length: 15 amino acids. Written as DNA, the CDR3 is TGTGCCAGCAGTCCCTGGACACCGAGGGACACTGAAGCTTTCTTT. Its translation: CASSPWTPRDTEAFF.

Many counts were recorded for this clonotype. The rearrangement uses TRBV20-1 and TRBJ2-3; D is ambiguous. The CDR3 loop spans 11 amino acids. Germline V gene data show CDR1 as DFQATT and CDR2 as SNEGSKA (reference sequence). This CDR3 is CRPDQSDTQYF. The CDR3, as DNA: TGCAGACCGGACCAGTCGGATACGCAGTATTTT.